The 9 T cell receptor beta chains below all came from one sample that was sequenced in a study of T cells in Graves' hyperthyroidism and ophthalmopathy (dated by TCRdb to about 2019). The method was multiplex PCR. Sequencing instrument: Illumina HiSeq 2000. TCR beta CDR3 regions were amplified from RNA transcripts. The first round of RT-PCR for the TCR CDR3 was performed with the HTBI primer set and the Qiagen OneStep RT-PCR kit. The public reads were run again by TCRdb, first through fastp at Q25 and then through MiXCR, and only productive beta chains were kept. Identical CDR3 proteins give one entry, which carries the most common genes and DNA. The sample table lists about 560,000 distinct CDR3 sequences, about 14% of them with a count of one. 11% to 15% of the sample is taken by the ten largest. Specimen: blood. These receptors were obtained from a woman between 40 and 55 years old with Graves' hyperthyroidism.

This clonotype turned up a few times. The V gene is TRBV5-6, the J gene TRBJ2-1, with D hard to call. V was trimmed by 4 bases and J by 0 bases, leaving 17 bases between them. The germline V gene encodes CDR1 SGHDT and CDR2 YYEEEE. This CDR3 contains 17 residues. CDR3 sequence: CASSQRLNLHSYNEQFF. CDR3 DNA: TGTGCCAGCAGCCAGAGACTGAACTTACACTCCTACAATGAGCAGTTCTTC.

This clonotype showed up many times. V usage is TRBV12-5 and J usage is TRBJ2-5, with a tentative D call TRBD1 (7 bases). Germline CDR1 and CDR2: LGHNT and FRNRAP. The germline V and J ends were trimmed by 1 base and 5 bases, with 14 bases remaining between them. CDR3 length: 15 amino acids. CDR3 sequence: CASGLDGGGGETQYF. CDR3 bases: TGTGCTAGTGGTTTGGACGGAGGGGGCGGGGAGACCCAGTACTTC.

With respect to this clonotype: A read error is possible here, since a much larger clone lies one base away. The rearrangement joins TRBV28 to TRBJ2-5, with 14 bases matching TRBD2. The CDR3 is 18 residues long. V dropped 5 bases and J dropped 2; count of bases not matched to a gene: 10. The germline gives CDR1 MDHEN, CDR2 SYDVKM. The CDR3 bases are TGTGCCAGCAGTGGGACCGGGACTAGCGGGAGTGGGCAAGAGACCCAGTACTTC. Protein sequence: CASSGTGTSGSGQETQYF.

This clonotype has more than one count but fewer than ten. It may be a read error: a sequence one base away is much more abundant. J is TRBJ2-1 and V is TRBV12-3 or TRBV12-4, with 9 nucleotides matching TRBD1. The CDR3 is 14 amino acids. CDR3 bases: TGTGCCAGCAGGGGACAGGGTCTTGACAATGAGCAGCTCTTC. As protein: CASRGQGLDNEQLF.

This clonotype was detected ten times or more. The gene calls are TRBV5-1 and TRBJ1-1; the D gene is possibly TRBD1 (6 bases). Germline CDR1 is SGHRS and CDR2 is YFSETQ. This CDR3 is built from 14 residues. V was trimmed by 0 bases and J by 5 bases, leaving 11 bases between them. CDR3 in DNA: TGCGCCAGCAGCTTGGGGGGGCTTGAGACTGAAGCTTTCTTT. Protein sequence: CASSLGGLETEAFF.

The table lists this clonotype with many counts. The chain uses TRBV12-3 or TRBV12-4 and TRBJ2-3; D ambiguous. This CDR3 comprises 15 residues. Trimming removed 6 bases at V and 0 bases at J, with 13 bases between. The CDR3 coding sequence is TGTGCCAGCAGGTTTAGAGCGACTAGCACAGATACGCAGTATTTT. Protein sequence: CASRFRATSTDTQYF.

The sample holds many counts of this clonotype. The CDR3 spells CASSRDRDTEAFF. CDR3 sequence (DNA): TGTGCCAGCTCAAGAGACAGGGACACTGAAGCTTTCTTT. This sequence joins TRBV18 and TRBJ1-1; 7 nucleotides align to TRBD1. V lost 5 bases and J lost 3; bases outside the gene matches: 3. There are 13 residues in the CDR3. CDR1 and CDR2 from the germline V gene are KGHSH and LQKENI.

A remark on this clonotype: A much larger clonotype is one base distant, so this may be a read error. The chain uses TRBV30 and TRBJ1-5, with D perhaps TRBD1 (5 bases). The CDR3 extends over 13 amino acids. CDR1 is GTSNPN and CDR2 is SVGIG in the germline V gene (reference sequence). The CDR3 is CAGRKGAQQPQHF. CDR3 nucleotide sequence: TGTGCCGGGAGAAAAGGGGCACAACAGCCCCAGCATTTT.

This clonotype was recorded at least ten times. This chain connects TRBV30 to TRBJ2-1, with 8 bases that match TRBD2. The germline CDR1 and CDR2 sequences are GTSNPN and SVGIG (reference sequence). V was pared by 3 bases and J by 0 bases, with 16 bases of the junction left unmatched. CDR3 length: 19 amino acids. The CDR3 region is CAWRKTLGTSRGSYNEQFF. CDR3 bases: TGTGCCTGGAGAAAGACACTAGGGACTAGTAGAGGCTCCTACAATGAGCAGTTCTTC.